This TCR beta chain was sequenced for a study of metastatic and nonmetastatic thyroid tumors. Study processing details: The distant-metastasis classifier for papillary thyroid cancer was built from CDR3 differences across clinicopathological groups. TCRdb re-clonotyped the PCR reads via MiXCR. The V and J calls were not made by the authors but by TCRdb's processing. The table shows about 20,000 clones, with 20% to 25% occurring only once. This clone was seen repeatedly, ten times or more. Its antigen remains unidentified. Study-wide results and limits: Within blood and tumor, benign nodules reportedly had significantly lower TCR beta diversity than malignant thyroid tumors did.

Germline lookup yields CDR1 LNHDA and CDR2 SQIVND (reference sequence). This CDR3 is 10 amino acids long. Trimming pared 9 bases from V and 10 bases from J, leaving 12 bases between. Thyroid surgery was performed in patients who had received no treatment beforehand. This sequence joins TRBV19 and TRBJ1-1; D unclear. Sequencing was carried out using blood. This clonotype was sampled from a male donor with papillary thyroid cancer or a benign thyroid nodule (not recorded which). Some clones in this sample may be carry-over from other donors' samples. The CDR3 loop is CASPHCVAFF. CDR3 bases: TGTGCCAGCCCGCACTGTGTAGCTTTCTTT.